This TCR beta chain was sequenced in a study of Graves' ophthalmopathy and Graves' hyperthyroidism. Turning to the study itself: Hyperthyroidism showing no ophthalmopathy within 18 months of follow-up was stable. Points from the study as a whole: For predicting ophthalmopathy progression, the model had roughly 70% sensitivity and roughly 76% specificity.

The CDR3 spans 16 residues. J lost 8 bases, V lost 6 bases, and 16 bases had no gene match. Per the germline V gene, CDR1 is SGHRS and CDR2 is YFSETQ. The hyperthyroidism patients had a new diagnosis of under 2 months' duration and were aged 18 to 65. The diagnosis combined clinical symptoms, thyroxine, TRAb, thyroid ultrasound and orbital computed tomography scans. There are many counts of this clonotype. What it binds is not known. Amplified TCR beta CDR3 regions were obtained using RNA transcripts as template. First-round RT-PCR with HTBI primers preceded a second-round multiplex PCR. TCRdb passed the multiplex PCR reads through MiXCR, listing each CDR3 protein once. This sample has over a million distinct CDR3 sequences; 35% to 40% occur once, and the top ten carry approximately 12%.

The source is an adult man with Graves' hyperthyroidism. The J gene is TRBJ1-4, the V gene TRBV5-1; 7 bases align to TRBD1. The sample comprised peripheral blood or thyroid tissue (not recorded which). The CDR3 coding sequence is TGCGCCAGCACGCCTTGGCCCGGGACAGCAGGAGAAAAACTGTTTTTT. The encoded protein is CASTPWPGTAGEKLFF.